The clone carrying this T cell receptor (beta chain) was counted once. With a much larger clone just one base away, this may be a read error. Noted time point: newly diagnosed GD, antithyroid drugs for less than 3 months. After RNA was extracted from PBMCs, the TCR library was made from it. It was by American Thyroid Association guidelines that Graves' disease was diagnosed. This sample was included in a study of regulatory T cells in long-lasting Graves disease. The wider study: Graves' patients who were just diagnosed had used antithyroid drugs for under 3 months.

CDR3-region Arm-PCR and iRepertoire HTBI primers produced the TCR beta libraries. MiXCR was run by TCRdb on the multiplex PCR reads, yielding one entry per CDR3 protein. The sample records 450,000 to 600,000 distinct CDR3 sequences, roughly 14% being singletons. The CDR3 loop spans 15 amino acids. Germline-derived CDR1 and CDR2 are SGHRS and YFSETQ. These sequences were also reported in another study, on T cells in Graves' hyperthyroidism and ophthalmopathy. That study reports: HTBI primers were employed in a first-round RT-PCR of the TCR CDR3.

The TCR originated in a man younger than 45 with Graves disease. The sample consisted of peripheral blood mononuclear cells (PBMCs), taken at new diagnosis, from a patient treated with antithyroid drugs. The chain carries TRBV5-1 and TRBJ1-3; D remains unclear. CDR3: CASSSTESNGNTIYF. The DNA for the CDR3 is TGTGCCAGCAGCTCGACGGAGAGTAACGGAAACACCATATATTTT.